This T cell receptor (beta chain) was documented in a study of blood T cells in healthy people across ages. PCR was performed a second time for about 6 to 12 cycles using a sample-barcoded 5' primer and a J-beta primer mix. Through a template-switch adaptor with 12 random nucleotides, each cDNA molecule received a tag. TCRdb re-called the 5' RACE reads with MiXCR, one entry per CDR3 protein. Of hundreds of thousands of distinct CDR3 sequences listed, about 24% are singletons. Looked up from germline, CDR1 is SGHTA and CDR2 is FQGTGA. This CDR3 comprises 18 residues. Deletions cut 5 bases from V and 2 bases from J, with 23 bases between. This clonotype was picked up a small number of times. Separately, the same data were catalogued under a study of T cells of mothers and their children.

The sequence was obtained from a boy between 10 and 17 years old in good health. The chain has TRBV7-3 and TRBJ2-3, with D perhaps TRBD2 (5 bases). The sequenced material came from blood. CDR3 residues: CASSRAKGRGQLTDTQYF. CDR3 bases: TGTGCCAGCAGCCGGGCAAAGGGCAGAGGGCAGCTCACAGATACGCAGTATTTT.